Given below is one TCR beta chain in context. Its target is not known. The data originate from a study of OX40 agonist ivuxolimab in advanced cancers. The overall study: Three dose-escalation patients had partial responses: one with hepatocellular carcinoma and two with cutaneous melanoma. Notes on the study in general: Among some nonresponders, normalized T-cell clonal expansion was also low.

This CDR3 has 13 residues. Unmatched junction bases numbered 6, after V lost 4 bases and J lost 4 bases. CDR1 SQVTM and CDR2 ANQGSEA come from the germline V gene. Sequencing used immunoSEQ multiplex PCR; TCRdb keeps in-frame clones, though not all of them. The sample has over 70,000 clones, 85% to 90% seen once. Blood sampling took place at baseline, cycle 4 day 1, and cycle 7 day 1. The specimen was CD4+ or CD8+ T cells sorted from blood, collected in a trial of the OX40 agonist ivuxolimab. The V and J genes are TRBV29-1 and TRBJ2-7; 8 bases map to TRBD1. The clonotype was recovered from an adult with an advanced solid tumor such as melanoma, head and neck, liver or kidney cancer. In DNA, the CDR3 is TGCAGCGTTGTAGGACAGGGCAGATACGAGCAGTACTTC. It yields the protein CSVVGQGRYEQYF.